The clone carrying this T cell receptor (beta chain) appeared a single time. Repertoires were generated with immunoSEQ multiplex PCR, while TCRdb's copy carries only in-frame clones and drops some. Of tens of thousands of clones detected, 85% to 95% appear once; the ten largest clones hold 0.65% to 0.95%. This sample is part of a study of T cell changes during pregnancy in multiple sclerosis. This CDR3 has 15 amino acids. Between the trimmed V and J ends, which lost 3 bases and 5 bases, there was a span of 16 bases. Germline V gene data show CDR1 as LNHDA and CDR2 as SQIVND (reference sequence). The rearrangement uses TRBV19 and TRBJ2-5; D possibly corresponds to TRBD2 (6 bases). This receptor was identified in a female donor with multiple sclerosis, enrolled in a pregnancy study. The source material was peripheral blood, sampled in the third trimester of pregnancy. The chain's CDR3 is CASSISTSYAETQYF. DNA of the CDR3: TGTGCCAGTAGTATTTCCACTAGCTATGCGGAGACCCAGTACTTC.